The 5 T cell receptor beta chains below come from one sample, sequenced in a study of OX40 agonist ivuxolimab in advanced cancers. Assay: immunoSEQ multiplex PCR; the TCRdb copy retains only in-frame clones and omits some. Of about 45,000 clones in the sample, about nine tenths were seen once. Sample: CD4+ or CD8+ T cells sorted from blood, taken in a trial of the OX40 agonist ivuxolimab. These receptors came from an adult with an advanced solid tumor such as melanoma, head and neck, liver or kidney cancer.

CDR3 coding DNA: TGTGCCACCAGCAGAGGGACTAGCGGTAAGATAACGCAGTATTTT. Translating it yields CATSRGTSGKITQYF. The chain employs TRBV15 and TRBJ2-3; 10 bases are a match to TRBD2. Germline CDR1 LNHNV, CDR2 YYDKDF (reference sequence). The CDR3 contains 15 residues. V dropped 1 base and J dropped 9; count of bases not matched to a gene: 7.

The V and J genes are TRBV11-3 and TRBJ2-7; a weak D match, TRBD1 (6 bases). This CDR3 region has 14 residues. The V end was cut by 1 base, the J end by 5 bases, with 12 bases between. CDR1 and CDR2 (germline): SGHNT, YENEEA. Here the CDR3 reads CASSLGAGVNEQYF. In DNA, the CDR3 is TGTGCCAGCAGCTTAGGCGCAGGGGTGAACGAGCAGTACTTC.

The chain carries TRBV27 and TRBJ2-3, with D perhaps TRBD2 (6 bases). Per germline, CDR1 MNHEY and CDR2 SMNVEV (reference sequence). The CDR3 has 16 amino acids. V lost 1 base and J lost 2, with 13 bases in between. Here the CDR3 reads CASSLLLSGTTDTQYF. Here the CDR3 DNA reads TGTGCCAGCAGTTTATTGCTTAGCGGAACCACAGATACGCAGTATTTT.

The chain carries TRBV11-1 and TRBJ2-4, with D unresolved. The V end lost 10 bases, the J end lost 1 base, and 17 bases lay between the germline ends. The CDR3 totals 15 residues. Germline V gives CDR1 SGHAT, CDR2 FQDESV (reference sequence). Here the CDR3 reads CATLFDGPAKNIQYF. In DNA form, the CDR3 reads TGTGCCACCCTCTTCGACGGCCCTGCCAAAAACATTCAGTACTTC.

This CDR3 reads CASSLVAALSSYEQYF. DNA of the CDR3: TGCGCCAGCAGCTTGGTGGCGGCTCTGAGCTCCTACGAGCAGTACTTC. V usage is TRBV5-1 and J usage is TRBJ2-7, with no clear D. V lost 0 bases and J lost 0, with 13 bases in between. CDR1 is SGHRS and CDR2 is YFSETQ in the germline V gene. The CDR3 length is 16 residues.